Below, 14 T cell receptor beta chains from the same sample are listed, as sequenced in a study of T cells in Graves' hyperthyroidism and ophthalmopathy. What was amplified from RNA transcripts were TCR beta CDR3 regions. The HTBI primer set drove a first-round RT-PCR of the TCR CDR3. Using its own MiXCR run on the multiplex PCR reads, TCRdb lists one record per CDR3 protein. The sample shows more than 50,000 distinct CDR3 sequences, around 48% of them seen only once. The sample consisted of blood. The source of these receptors is a woman in her 30s with Graves' ophthalmopathy.

V usage is TRBV5-6 and J usage is TRBJ2-7, with 8 bases fitting TRBD1. The CDR3 extends over 14 amino acids. The J segment lost 3 bases and the V segment lost 3 bases, leaving 5 bases of the junction unmatched. Germline CDR1 reads SGHDT; CDR2 reads YYEEEE. The CDR3 DNA reads as TGTGCCAGCAGCTCAGGACAGGGCGGCTACGAGCAGTACTTC. Protein: CASSSGQGGYEQYF.

This chain connects TRBV29-1 to TRBJ2-7, with TRBD1 matching over 8 bases. Unmatched junction bases numbered 12, after V lost 5 bases and J lost 6 bases. The CDR3 has 14 amino acids. Germline loops: CDR1 SQVTM, CDR2 ANQGSEA. Here the CDR3 reads CSVYGAGGFGEQYF. CDR3 in DNA: TGCAGCGTTTATGGGGCAGGGGGCTTCGGCGAGCAGTACTTC.

This clonotype was detected many times. The chain is built from TRBV19 and TRBJ2-3; TRBD2 matches at 7 bases. The CDR3 spans 15 residues. Trimming removed 5 bases from V and 0 bases from J; junction bases left unmatched: 5. CDR1 is LNHDA and CDR2 is SQIVND in the germline V gene (reference sequence). The CDR3 DNA is TGTGCCAGTAGTTTAAGCGGGACTAGCACAGATACGCAGTATTTT. This sequence encodes CASSLSGTSTDTQYF.

Concerning this clonotype itself: This CDR3 fails to terminate in the conserved phenylalanine or tryptophan, so it likely reflects a read error. As DNA, the CDR3 is TGCGCCAGCGGTGACGAAGGGTCTAGCACAGATACGCAGTATATT. The encoded protein is CASGDEGSSTDTQYI. The V gene is TRBV6-4, the J gene TRBJ2-3, with D possibly being TRBD2 (5 bases). CDR3 length: 15 amino acids. Germline CDR1 is MRHNA and CDR2 is SNTAGT.

J is TRBJ1-2 and V is TRBV12-3 or TRBV12-4; D remains ambiguous. The CDR3 has 15 residues. V lost 5 bases, J lost 8 bases, and 21 bases lay in between. CDR3 bases: TGTGCCAGCAGTGCCAGGTCTGCCTACGATATAGGCTACACCTTC. Protein product: CASSARSAYDIGYTF.

The chain carries TRBV28 and TRBJ1-4, with no clear D. CDR3 length: 14 amino acids. V gave up 7 bases and J gave up 3 bases, with 12 bases separating them. Germline assignment: CDR1 MDHEN and CDR2 SYDVKM. The chain's CDR3 is CASMGFQSNEKLFF. CDR3 DNA sequence: TGTGCCAGCATGGGTTTTCAGTCTAATGAAAAACTGTTTTTT.

This clonotype was recorded at least ten times. The chain is built from TRBV6-1 and TRBJ2-1; 9 bases are a match to TRBD1. There are 14 residues in the CDR3. The germline V gene has CDR1 MNHNS and CDR2 SASEGT. J gave up 9 bases and V 6 bases, and 9 bases lay outside the gene matches. The CDR3, as DNA: TGTGCCAGCAGGAGGGACAGGGCTCAAGCTGAGCAGTTCTTC. It translates to CASRRDRAQAEQFF.

This clonotype was picked up many times. CDR3 amino acids: CASIHLDRGASPIPSRYGYTF. The CDR3 nucleotides read TGTGCCAGCATACACTTAGACAGGGGCGCGTCCCCTATTCCCAGTCGCTATGGCTACACCTTC. This chain connects TRBV16 to TRBJ1-2, with TRBD1 identical over 8 bases. The CDR3 loop spans 21 amino acids. CDR1 and CDR2 from the germline V gene are KGHSY and FQNENV. J gave up 4 bases and V 7 bases, and 29 bases lay outside the gene matches.

With regard to this clonotype: The junction departs from germline at one end; a sequencing error may be responsible. The chain couples TRBV7-2 to TRBJ2-5, with 16 bases matching TRBD2. This CDR3 has 15 residues. The V gene's germline CDR1 is SGHTA and CDR2 FQGNSA. The CDR3 DNA reads TGTGCCAGCAGCTCGGGACTAGCGGGAGGGGATACGCAGGACTTC. Translating it yields CASSSGLAGGDTQDF.

This chain links TRBV20-1 with TRBJ2-5, with D unclear. Germline loops: CDR1 DFQATT, CDR2 SNEGSKA (reference sequence). The CDR3 runs to 11 residues. V was clipped by 5 bases and J by 5 bases, with 9 bases between them. The CDR3 DNA follows: TGCAGTGCTGGACGTGGTGAGACCCAGTACTTC. Translation: CSAGRGETQYF.

The genes are TRBV10-3 and TRBJ1-2; the match to TRBD1 covers 9 bases. Germline values: CDR1 ENHRY, CDR2 SYGVKD. V lost 6 bases, J lost 2 bases, and 4 bases stayed unmatched. This CDR3 is 14 amino acids long. The CDR3 bases are TGTGCCATCAGGGGACAGGGCTCCAACTATGGCTACACCTTC. Translating it yields CAIRGQGSNYGYTF.

Only one count was recorded for this clonotype. This sequence joins TRBV9 and TRBJ2-7; TRBD2 matches 8 bases. This CDR3 spans 16 amino acids. Losses at the gene ends were 3 bases for V and 0 bases for J; bases not matched to a gene: 8. Germline CDR1 and CDR2: SGDLS and YYNGEE. The CDR3 coding sequence is TGTGCCAGCAGCGAGAGACTAGCGCCGAGCTCCTACGAGCAGTACTTC. As protein: CASSERLAPSSYEQYF.

The sample holds many counts of this clonotype. This chain connects TRBV27 to TRBJ1-5; no definite D call. CDR3 size: 14 residues. CDR1 and CDR2 (germline): MNHEY, SMNVEV (reference sequence). V lost 2 bases and J lost 1, with 6 bases in between. The CDR3 sequence is CASSLMQSNQPQHF. CDR3 coding DNA: TGTGCCAGCAGTTTAATGCAGAGCAATCAGCCCCAGCATTTT.

Remarks on this clonotype: Germline and junction disagree at one end, which may indicate a read error. The genes are TRBV5-1 and TRBJ2-1; 11 bases are a match to TRBD2. There are 15 residues in the CDR3. Germline V gene sequence: CDR1 SGHRS, CDR2 YFSETQ. The CDR3 loop is CASSRGLAAPNEQFF. For the CDR3, the DNA is TGTGCCAGCAGCCGGGGACTAGCGGCCCCTAATGAGCAGTTCTTC.